The 15 T cell receptor beta chains listed next were all sequenced from one sample in a study of T cells in Graves' hyperthyroidism and ophthalmopathy (dated by TCRdb to about 2019). Library construction relied on multiplex PCR. Sequencing relied on an Illumina HiSeq 2000. The TCR beta CDR3 regions were amplified from RNA transcripts. A first-round RT-PCR of the TCR CDR3 used the HTBI primer set with the Qiagen OneStep RT-PCR kit. TCRdb itself trimmed the public reads at Q25 with fastp, ran MiXCR and retained productive beta chains. Each entry is one CDR3 protein sequence, shown with its most common DNA and genes. Within this sample are roughly 180,000 distinct CDR3 sequences, with over 15% of them counted one time only. Roughly 29% of the sample rests with the top ten. Material: blood. Source of these receptors: a woman in her forties or fifties with Graves' hyperthyroidism.

This clonotype came up many times. This chain uses TRBV2 with TRBJ1-4; D uncertain. The CDR3 sequence is 15 residues long. V shed 0 bases and J shed 3 bases, with 8 bases lying between them. Germline assignment: CDR1 SNHLY and CDR2 FYNNEI. The CDR3, as DNA: TGTGCCAGCAGTGAAGCGAACGGAGCTAATGAAAAACTGTTTTTT. Protein sequence: CASSEANGANEKLFF.

This clonotype has more than one count but fewer than ten. A much larger clone sits a single nucleotide away, making a read error possible. The chain combines TRBV12-3 or TRBV12-4 with TRBJ2-1; possibly TRBD1 or TRBD2 for D (7 bases each). V lost 6 bases and J lost 4, with 19 bases in between. The CDR3 has 16 residues. The CDR3 is CASRPQGGGIYNEQFF. For the CDR3, the DNA is TGTGCCAGCAGACCCCAGGGGGGGGGGATTTACAATGAGCAGTTCTTC.

The chain couples TRBV5-6 to TRBJ2-7; 10 bases map to TRBD1. This CDR3 is built from 15 residues. The trim removed 4 bases at V and 6 bases at J, leaving 10 bases unmatched. The germline V gene has CDR1 SGHDT and CDR2 YYEEEE. The CDR3 DNA sequence: TGTGCCAGCAGCCTCACCGGGACAGGGGTTGGCGAGCAGTACTTC. It yields the protein CASSLTGTGVGEQYF.

There are a few counts of this clonotype. The chain couples TRBV6-8 to TRBJ1-5, with 7 bases identical to TRBD1. V trimming: 0 bases; J trimming: 6 bases; junction bases outside the gene matches: 5. The CDR3 is 15 residues long. Germline V gives CDR1 MNHGY, CDR2 SAAAGT. The CDR3 loop is CASSYSTGQSQPQHF. For the CDR3, the DNA is TGTGCCAGCAGTTACTCGACGGGACAGAGTCAGCCCCAGCATTTT.

The V call is TRBV9, the J call TRBJ2-3, with D possibly TRBD2 on 5 matching bases. Trimming stripped 2 bases from V and 5 bases from J, with 15 bases between. CDR3 length: 15 residues. Germline V CDR1 and CDR2: SGDLS, YYNGEE. The CDR3 nucleotides read TGTGCCAGCAGCGTCCTCGGGGTGGTTGGAGATACGCAGTATTTT. Its translation is CASSVLGVVGDTQYF.

This clonotype turned up a few times. Written as DNA, the CDR3 is TGTGCCAGCTCACGGGGGATGGCGTTTAACTATGGCTACACCTTC. It yields the protein CASSRGMAFNYGYTF. The chain is built from TRBV18 and TRBJ1-2, with D maybe TRBD1 (5 bases). Per germline, CDR1 KGHSH and CDR2 LQKENI. The CDR3 has 15 amino acids. The germline V and J ends were trimmed by 4 bases and 1 base, with 13 bases remaining between them.

This clonotype was seen many times. The chain uses TRBV12-3 or TRBV12-4 and TRBJ2-1; D ambiguous. The V gene lost 1 base and the J gene lost 8 bases, with 3 bases spanning the gap. The CDR3 contains 11 residues. The CDR3 loop reads CASSLGDEQFF. The CDR3 DNA follows: TGTGCCAGCAGTTTAGGGGATGAGCAGTTCTTC.

This clonotype was detected many times. The chain links TRBV24-1 to TRBJ2-1; the match to TRBD2 covers 9 bases. V lost 4 bases to trimming and J lost 3 bases; unmatched junction nucleotides: 6. Per germline, CDR1 KGHDR and CDR2 SFDVKD. The CDR3 extends over 16 amino acids. The CDR3 is CATSDPLAGSYNEQFF. In nucleotides, the CDR3 is TGTGCCACCAGTGACCCCCTAGCGGGGAGCTACAATGAGCAGTTCTTC.

This clonotype occurred many times. The gene calls are TRBV20-1 and TRBJ1-6; the D gene is possibly TRBD1 (6 bases). Germline CDR1 and CDR2: DFQATT and SNEGSKA (reference sequence). Trimming left V 5 bases short and J 10 bases short, with 15 bases between. The CDR3 extends over 13 amino acids. The CDR3 loop is CSAATGQGSPLHF. The CDR3 DNA sequence: TGCAGTGCTGCTACAGGGCAGGGCTCACCCCTCCACTTT.

This clonotype came up many times. V usage is TRBV18 and J usage is TRBJ2-3, with D perhaps matching TRBD2 (7 bases). CDR3 length: 17 residues. Trimming removed 0 bases from V and 2 bases from J, with 15 bases in between. Germline loops: CDR1 KGHSH, CDR2 LQKENI. Written as DNA, the CDR3 is TGTGCCAGCTCACCACCGATCCGGGGGGCCCCCACAGATACGCAGTATTTT. Protein sequence: CASSPPIRGAPTDTQYF.

This clonotype was counted at least ten times. V gene TRBV15 combines with J gene TRBJ1-5; D is undetermined. The germline V gene has CDR1 LNHNV and CDR2 YYDKDF (reference sequence). Trimming left V 5 bases short and J 0 bases short, with 11 bases between. The CDR3 is made up of 15 amino acids. In nucleotides, the CDR3 is TGTGCCACCAGCGGCAGCACGTATAGCAATCAGCCCCAGCATTTT. Protein sequence: CATSGSTYSNQPQHF.

The table lists this clonotype with many counts. The rearrangement uses TRBV28 and TRBJ1-5, with TRBD1 as a possible D gene (6 bases). Germline CDR1 and CDR2: MDHEN and SYDVKM. This CDR3 comprises 14 residues. V lost 6 bases, J lost 4 bases, and 13 bases lay in between. The CDR3 here is CASRDPGQNQPQHF. The CDR3 DNA follows: TGTGCCAGCAGGGATCCGGGACAAAATCAGCCCCAGCATTTT.

This clonotype has a count of ten or more. The chain employs TRBV2 and TRBJ2-1; 8 positions match TRBD2. This CDR3 comprises 15 residues. J lost 3 bases, V lost 0 bases, and 1 base had no gene match. Germline CDR1 and CDR2: SNHLY and FYNNEI. CDR3 residues: CASSEARGGYNEQFF. CDR3 coding DNA: TGTGCCAGCAGTGAAGCTCGGGGGGGCTACAATGAGCAGTTCTTC. The full variable domain, with the rest looked up from reference TRBV2 and TRBJ2-1, is EPEVTQTPSHQVTQMGQEVILRCVPISNHLYFYWYRQILGQKVEFLVSFYNNEISEKSEIFDDQFSVERPDGSNFTLKIRSTKLEDSAMYFCASSEARGGYNEQFFGPGTRLTVL.

In this sample, this clonotype turned up many times. The genes are TRBV3-1 and TRBJ2-1, with 11 nucleotides matching TRBD1. Looked up from germline, CDR1 is LGHDT and CDR2 is YNNKEL (reference sequence). CDR3 length: 18 residues. Trimming took 1 base from V and 2 from J; bases not matched to a gene: 7. CDR3 amino acids: CASSQARQGQGAYNEQFF. DNA of the CDR3: TGTGCCAGCAGCCAAGCCCGACAGGGACAGGGGGCCTACAATGAGCAGTTCTTC.

At least ten counts were recorded for this clonotype. The chain combines TRBV27 with TRBJ1-1; TRBD1 is a possible D gene (5 bases). CDR3 size: 15 residues. V dropped 4 bases and J dropped 0 bases, with 12 bases sitting between them. CDR1 MNHEY and CDR2 SMNVEV come from the germline V gene (reference sequence). In nucleotides, the CDR3 is TGTGCCAGCAGTTCGCAGGGTCCCATGAACACTGAAGCTTTCTTT. Translating gives CASSSQGPMNTEAFF.